This TCR beta chain is from a study of blood T cells in healthy people across ages (dated by TCRdb to 2014 to 2015). Background for the entire study: Template switching captured roughly one uniquely barcoded TCR beta cDNA molecule per two T cells in model experiments. The donors were split into four age groups: young (average 16 years), middle-aged (roughly 39), aged (more than 60) and long-lived (under 85). The study analyzed two additional independent replicas of 1 million unique cDNA reads from the same blood draw for two donors, one aged 18 to 30 and one aged 80 or older. To avoid experimental bias, donors of different ages were distributed randomly across sequencing lanes. The study measured age-related changes in TCR beta repertoire diversity using deep sequencing normalized with unique cDNA molecular identifiers. What the work shows at the level of the full study, not this receptor alone: Observed TCR beta diversity per million T cells fell roughly linearly with age, and a significant reduction was already apparent by age approximately 40. Because profiling used bulk unsorted PBMCs, naive and antigen-experienced compartments could not be compared conclusively. Donor CMV infection status was unknown, potentially confounding age-related changes in expanded clonotypes. The percentage of naive T cells measured by flow cytometry correlated strongly with observed TCR beta diversity. Estimates of total diversity based on one million sequenced T cells were considered lower bounds and underestimates. Compared with the aged group, more naive CD4+ T cells, fewer expanded clones and increased TCR diversity were shown by the long-lived group, suggesting age selection.

The donors were about 40 Caucasian individuals from Russia, aged roughly 6 to 100 years, who were systemically healthy. Each donor gave roughly 11 milliliters of peripheral blood, drawn into EDTA-treated Vacutainer tubes. PBMCs were isolated by Ficoll-Paque density-gradient centrifugation, with at least 7 million obtained per sample. Total RNA, at least 6 micrograms per sample, was extracted from PBMCs with Trizol reagent. For every donor, an aliquot of PBMCs went through flow cytometry to measure the percentages of naive CD45RAhigh/CD27high T cells. Trimming at the junction amounts to 0 bases on V and 9 bases on J, and the germline ends lie 13 bases apart. CDR1 is given as SGHRS and CDR2 as YFSETQ, both from the germline V gene. The CDR3 spans 14 residues, from the cysteine through the phenylalanine. The only DNA kept is the CDR3, 42 bases in frame from the first base. This clonotype was seen repeatedly, ten times or more. Its specific antigen is unknown. No base-level quality is on record; no much larger clone is a single base apart.

Library preparation used 5' RACE. The instrument given in TCRdb is Illumina HiSeq 2500. The second PCR ran for about 6 to 12 cycles and used a J-beta primer mix along with a sample-barcoded 5' primer. A template-switch 5' adaptor carrying 12 random nucleotides introduced a unique molecular identifier onto each TCR beta cDNA molecule. At least 3 million CDR3-containing paired-end reads were obtained from each sample. First-strand cDNA was synthesized from all RNA with the Mint cDNA synthesis kit, primed by a TRBC-specific oligonucleotide. Following uracil-DNA glycosylase treatment, all cDNA underwent a first 18-cycle PCR with the universal primers M1SS and BC2_uni_R. The authors' pipeline ran thus. For normalization, 1 million high-quality reads, each with a distinct molecular identifier, were randomly selected from each sample. Instead of being binned into consensus sequences, reads with shared molecular identifiers were discarded. MiTCR, with a Q25 quality threshold and the strictest error-elimination algorithm, was used for CDR3 identification, clonotype clustering and error correction. A nonparametric unseen species model using Euler transformation provided a lower-bound estimate of total TCR beta diversity. In TCRdb, the public reads were trimmed at Q25 with fastp and aligned with MiXCR, with productive beta chains retained. Records with the same CDR3 protein are collapsed into one entry carrying the most frequent genes and DNA. TCRdb, not the authors, supplied the V and J calls. This sample holds about 780,000 distinct CDR3 sequences; about half were observed only once. Together, the top ten hold about a sixth of the sample.

The sequence derives from a man older than 75 in good health. The rearrangement combines TRBV5-1 with TRBJ2-1; TRBD2 is perhaps the D gene, given 6 matching bases. What was sequenced was blood. The CDR3 region has the sequence CASSLDGSKVEQFF. The bases are TGCGCCAGCAGCTTGGACGGGAGTAAGGTTGAGCAGTTCTTC.